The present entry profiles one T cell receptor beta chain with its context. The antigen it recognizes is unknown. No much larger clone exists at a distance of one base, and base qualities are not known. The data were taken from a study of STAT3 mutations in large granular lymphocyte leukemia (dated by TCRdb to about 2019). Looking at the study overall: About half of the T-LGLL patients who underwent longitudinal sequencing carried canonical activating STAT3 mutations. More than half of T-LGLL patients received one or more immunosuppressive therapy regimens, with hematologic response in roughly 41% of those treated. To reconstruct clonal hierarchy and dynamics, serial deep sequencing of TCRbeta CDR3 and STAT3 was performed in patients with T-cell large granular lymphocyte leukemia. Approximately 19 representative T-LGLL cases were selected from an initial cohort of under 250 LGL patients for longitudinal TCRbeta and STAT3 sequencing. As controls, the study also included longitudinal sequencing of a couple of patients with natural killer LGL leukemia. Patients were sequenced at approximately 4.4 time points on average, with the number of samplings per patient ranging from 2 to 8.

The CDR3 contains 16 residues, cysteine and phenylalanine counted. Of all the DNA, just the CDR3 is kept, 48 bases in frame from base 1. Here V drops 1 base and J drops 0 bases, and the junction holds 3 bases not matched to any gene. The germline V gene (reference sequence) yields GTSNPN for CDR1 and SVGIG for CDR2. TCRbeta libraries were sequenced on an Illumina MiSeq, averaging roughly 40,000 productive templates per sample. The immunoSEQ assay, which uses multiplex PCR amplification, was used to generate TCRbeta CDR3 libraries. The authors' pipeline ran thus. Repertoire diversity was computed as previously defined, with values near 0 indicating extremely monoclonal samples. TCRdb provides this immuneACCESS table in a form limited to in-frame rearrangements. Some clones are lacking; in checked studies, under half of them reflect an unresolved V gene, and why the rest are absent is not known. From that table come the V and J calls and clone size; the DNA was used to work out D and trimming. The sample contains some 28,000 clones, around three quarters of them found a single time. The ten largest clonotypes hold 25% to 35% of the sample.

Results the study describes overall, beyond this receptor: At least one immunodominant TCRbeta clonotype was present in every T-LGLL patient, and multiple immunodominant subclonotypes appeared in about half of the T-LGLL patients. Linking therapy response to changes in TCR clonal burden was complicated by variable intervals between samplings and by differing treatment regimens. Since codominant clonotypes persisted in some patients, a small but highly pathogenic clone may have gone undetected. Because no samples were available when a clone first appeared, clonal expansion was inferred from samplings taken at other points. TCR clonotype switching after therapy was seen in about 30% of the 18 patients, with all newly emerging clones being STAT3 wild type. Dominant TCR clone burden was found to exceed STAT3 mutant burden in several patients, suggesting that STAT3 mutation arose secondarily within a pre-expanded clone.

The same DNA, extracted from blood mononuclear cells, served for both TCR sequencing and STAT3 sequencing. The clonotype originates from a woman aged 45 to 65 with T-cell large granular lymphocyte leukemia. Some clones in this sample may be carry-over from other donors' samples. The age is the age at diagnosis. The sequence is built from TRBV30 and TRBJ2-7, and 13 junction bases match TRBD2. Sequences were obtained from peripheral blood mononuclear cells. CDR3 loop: CAWSGTSGRSSYEQYF. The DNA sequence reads TGTGCCTGGAGTGGGACTAGCGGGAGATCCTCCTACGAGCAGTACTTC.